This T cell receptor (beta chain) was observed in a study of PD-1 blockade in classical Hodgkin lymphoma (dated by TCRdb to 2018 to 2021). Background for the entire study: Nivolumab dosing was 3 mg/kg intravenously every 2 weeks, continuing until either disease progression or unacceptable toxicity. A peripheral blood immune signature of response to PD-1 blockade in classical Hodgkin lymphoma was defined using TCR beta sequencing and CyTOF. On the study overall, not on this receptor specifically: Baseline diversity similar to that of newly diagnosed patients was observed in trial patients achieving complete response, whereas significantly lower diversity was observed in partial responders and progressors. A significant rise by C4D1 was seen in CD4+ but not CD8+ TCR diversity (p=0.0027 vs p=0.16), with the rise being most apparent in complete responders (p=0.02). Baseline TCR diversity was reported to be lower in newly diagnosed patients than in healthy donors, and even lower in relapsed/refractory patients. The study covered only a single clinical trial cohort, and the causes of the repertoire differences, possibly disease activity or prior therapy, were still not defined. Patients starting nivolumab less than 1 year after ASCT had lower diversity and were excluded from later analyses to avoid confounding by immune reconstitution.

The time point label, as the study defines it: cycle 4 day 1 (C4D1), after more than 5 weeks of nivolumab. Relapse after autologous stem cell transplantation had occurred in all trial patients, and cohorts A, B and C were distinguished by prior brentuximab vedotin exposure. The trial cohort was composed of roughly 60 patients with relapsed/refractory classical Hodgkin lymphoma, for whom complete response, partial response or progressive disease was recorded as best overall response. Single-agent nivolumab was administered to trial patients in the multi-cohort phase II CheckMate 205 trial. An independent review committee assessed best overall response by applying the 2007 International Working Group response criteria. Trial PBMCs were collected immediately before nivolumab initiation (C1D1) and during therapy at cycle 2 day 1 and cycle 4 day 1. Peripheral blood was collected in 8 mL Vacutainer Cell Preparation Tubes, from which PBMCs were isolated by centrifugation and then cryopreserved.

The germline V gene (reference sequence) gives CDR1 as SGHNT and CDR2 as YYREEE. Inclusive of the bounding cysteine and phenylalanine, the CDR3 is 15 residues long. Of all the DNA, just the CDR3 is kept, 45 bases in frame from base 1. Trimming removed 0 bases from V and 5 bases from J, leaving 12 bases between the germline ends. There are a few counts of this clone. What this receptor recognizes is not known. Base qualities are missing; no much larger clone stands one base away. Genomic DNA was extracted with the Qiagen DNeasy kit from unsorted PBMCs and from negatively selected CD4+ and CD8+ fractions. TCR beta CDR3 regions were amplified by immunoSEQ multiplex PCR using primers annealing to V and J segments. A synthetic immune receptor repertoire was used to minimize amplification bias, and any residual bias was removed computationally once sequencing was done. The source study handled its data this way. Repertoire diversity was quantified as the Shannon entropy index using custom Python scripts. The unsorted, CD4+ and CD8+ repertoires were each analyzed separately, with the exception of combined analyses, where CD4+ and CD8+ sequences were merged in silico. Clonal expansion was defined as at least a 2-fold frequency increase after treatment relative to C1D1, with a pseudocount of 0.5 for undetected baseline clones. Clones with 0 or 1 copy at C1D1 were classified as singleton clones, and clones with 2 or more copies were classified as non-singleton clones. By matching protein sequences in sorted samples from the same patient, clones expanded in unsorted samples were annotated as CD4+, CD8+ or unknown. Wilcoxon tests on paired samples were used to test diversity changes from C1D1 to C4D1. Entries here come from immuneACCESS through TCRdb and include only in-frame sequences with V and J called. Some clones fail to appear in such tables; in the studies checked, an unresolved V gene covers under half of the shortfall, and the cause of the remainder is unknown. V and J calls plus clone size are reproduced from that table; the DNA served to infer D and trimming. The sample profile shows about 39,000 clones; just over 75% of them were found once. The ten largest make up 9.8% of the sample.

The source is a human donor with classical Hodgkin lymphoma. The sequence is built from TRBV5-4 and TRBJ2-1, with a weak D call of TRBD2 (6 bases match). This material consisted of peripheral blood mononuclear cells (PBMCs), taken before the fourth cycle of nivolumab. The CDR3 protein is CASSLVGGLNNEQFF. The sequence in DNA is TGTGCCAGCAGCTTGGTGGGGGGACTTAACAATGAGCAGTTCTTC.